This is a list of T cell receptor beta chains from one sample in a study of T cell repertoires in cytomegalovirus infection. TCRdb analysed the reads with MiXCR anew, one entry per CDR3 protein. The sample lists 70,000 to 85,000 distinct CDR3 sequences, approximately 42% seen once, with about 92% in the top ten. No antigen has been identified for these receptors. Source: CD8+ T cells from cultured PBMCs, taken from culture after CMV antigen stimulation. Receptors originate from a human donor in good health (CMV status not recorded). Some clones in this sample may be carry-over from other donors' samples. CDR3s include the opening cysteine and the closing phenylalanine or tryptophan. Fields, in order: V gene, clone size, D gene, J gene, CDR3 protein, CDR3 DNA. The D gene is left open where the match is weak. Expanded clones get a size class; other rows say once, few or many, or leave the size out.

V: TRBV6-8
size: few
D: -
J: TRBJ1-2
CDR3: CASSYSNRAGGYTF
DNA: TGTGCCAGCAGTTACTCCAACAGGGCAGGCGGCTACACCTTC

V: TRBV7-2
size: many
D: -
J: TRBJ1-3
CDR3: CASSSGSWNSGNTIYF
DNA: TGTGCCAGCAGCTCCGGGTCTTGGAACTCTGGAAACACCATATATTTT

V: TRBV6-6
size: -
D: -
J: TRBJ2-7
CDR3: CASSWRGPLTYEQYF
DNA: TGTGCCAGCAGCTGGCGGGGCCCGCTCACCTACGAGCAGTACTTC

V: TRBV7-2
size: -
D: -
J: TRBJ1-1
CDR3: CASSPPGGAVTEAFF
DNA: TGTGCCAGCAGCCCCCCCGGAGGGGCGGTCACTGAAGCTTTCTTT

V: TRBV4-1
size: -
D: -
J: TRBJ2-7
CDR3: CASSQDPAAYEQYF
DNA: TGCGCCAGCAGCCAAGATCCGGCAGCCTACGAGCAGTACTTC

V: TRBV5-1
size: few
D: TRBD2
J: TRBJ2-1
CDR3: CASSPARASGGPYNEQFF
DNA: TGCGCCAGCAGCCCCGCCCGGGCTAGCGGGGGGCCCTACAATGAGCAGTTCTTC

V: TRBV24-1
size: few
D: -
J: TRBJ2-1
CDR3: CATSDRSGPIPLSYNEQFF
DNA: TGTGCCACCAGTGATCGGTCAGGTCCGATACCTCTCTCCTACAATGAGCAGTTCTTC

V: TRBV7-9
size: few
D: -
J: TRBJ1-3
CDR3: CASSSPRGEDAGNTIYF
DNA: TGTGCCAGCAGCTCCCCTCGGGGGGAGGACGCTGGAAACACCATATATTTT

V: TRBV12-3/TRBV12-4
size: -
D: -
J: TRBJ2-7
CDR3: CASSFRGASDLPTYEQYF
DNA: TGTGCCAGCAGTTTTCGCGGAGCTAGCGACTTACCTACCTACGAGCAGTACTTC

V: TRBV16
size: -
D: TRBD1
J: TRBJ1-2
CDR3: CASSQSTTGGTRGYTF
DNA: TGTGCCAGCAGCCAATCTACGACAGGGGGGACCCGTGGCTACACCTTC

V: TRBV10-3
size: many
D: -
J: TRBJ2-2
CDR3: CAITEGRDTGELFF
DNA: TGTGCCATCACCGAGGGAAGGGACACCGGGGAGCTGTTTTTT

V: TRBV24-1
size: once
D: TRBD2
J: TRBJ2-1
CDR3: CATSDLAGGLDEQFF
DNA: TGTGCCACCAGTGATTTAGCGGGGGGGCTAGATGAGCAGTTCTTC

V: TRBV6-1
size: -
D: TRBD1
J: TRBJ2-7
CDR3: CASSELTGGVPYEQYF
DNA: TGTGCCAGCAGTGAATTGACAGGGGGCGTCCCCTACGAGCAGTACTTC

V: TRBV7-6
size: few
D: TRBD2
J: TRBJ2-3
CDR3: CASSSGVAGAWDTQYF
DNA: TGTGCCAGCAGCTCCGGGGTAGCGGGGGCGTGGGATACGCAGTATTTT

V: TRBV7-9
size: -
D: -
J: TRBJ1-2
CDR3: CASSGGTSLFPNYGYTF
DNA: TGTGCCAGCAGCGGAGGGACCTCCCTTTTTCCTAACTATGGCTACACCTTC

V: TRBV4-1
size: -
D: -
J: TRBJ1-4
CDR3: CASSQDRVIYSNEKLFF
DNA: TGCGCCAGCAGCCAAGACAGAGTGATCTATTCCAATGAAAAACTGTTTTTT

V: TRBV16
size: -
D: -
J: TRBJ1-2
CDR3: CASSRVVRGASGYTF
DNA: TGTGCCAGCAGCCGAGTCGTACGGGGGGCCTCTGGCTACACCTTC

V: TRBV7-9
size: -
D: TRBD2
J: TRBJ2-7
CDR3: CASSLASGDEQYF
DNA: TGTGCCAGCAGCTTAGCTAGCGGGGACGAGCAGTACTTC

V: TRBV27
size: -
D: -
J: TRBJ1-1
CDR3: CASSFLGESTEAFF
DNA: TGTGCCAGCAGTTTTTTGGGGGAGTCCACTGAAGCTTTCTTT

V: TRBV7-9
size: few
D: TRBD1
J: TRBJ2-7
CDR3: CASSPPDRGQPYEQYF
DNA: TGTGCCAGCAGCCCCCCGGACAGGGGACAGCCCTACGAGCAGTACTTC

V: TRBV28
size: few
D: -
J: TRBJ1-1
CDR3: CASSWLTSGTEAFF
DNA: TGTGCCAGCAGTTGGTTGACCTCCGGCACTGAAGCTTTCTTT

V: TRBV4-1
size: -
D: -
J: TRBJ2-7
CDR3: CASSQVGTPYEQYF
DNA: TGCGCCAGCAGCCAAGTGGGGACGCCCTACGAGCAGTACTTC

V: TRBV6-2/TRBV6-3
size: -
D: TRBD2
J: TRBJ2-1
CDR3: CASSSGLAGLAYNEQFF
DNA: TGTGCCAGCAGTTCGGGACTAGCGGGGTTAGCGTACAATGAGCAGTTCTTC

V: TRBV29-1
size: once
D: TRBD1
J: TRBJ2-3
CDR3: CSVDPGQGTDTQYF
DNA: TGCAGCGTTGACCCGGGACAGGGAACAGATACGCAGTATTTT

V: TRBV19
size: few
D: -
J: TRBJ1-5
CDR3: CASSTTPGRTVSNQPQHF
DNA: TGTGCCAGTAGTACCACTCCGGGACGTACTGTTAGCAATCAGCCCCAGCATTTT

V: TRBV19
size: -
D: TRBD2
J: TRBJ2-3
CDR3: CASSQAGGTADTQYF
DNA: TGTGCCAGTAGTCAAGCGGGGGGCACCGCAGATACGCAGTATTTT